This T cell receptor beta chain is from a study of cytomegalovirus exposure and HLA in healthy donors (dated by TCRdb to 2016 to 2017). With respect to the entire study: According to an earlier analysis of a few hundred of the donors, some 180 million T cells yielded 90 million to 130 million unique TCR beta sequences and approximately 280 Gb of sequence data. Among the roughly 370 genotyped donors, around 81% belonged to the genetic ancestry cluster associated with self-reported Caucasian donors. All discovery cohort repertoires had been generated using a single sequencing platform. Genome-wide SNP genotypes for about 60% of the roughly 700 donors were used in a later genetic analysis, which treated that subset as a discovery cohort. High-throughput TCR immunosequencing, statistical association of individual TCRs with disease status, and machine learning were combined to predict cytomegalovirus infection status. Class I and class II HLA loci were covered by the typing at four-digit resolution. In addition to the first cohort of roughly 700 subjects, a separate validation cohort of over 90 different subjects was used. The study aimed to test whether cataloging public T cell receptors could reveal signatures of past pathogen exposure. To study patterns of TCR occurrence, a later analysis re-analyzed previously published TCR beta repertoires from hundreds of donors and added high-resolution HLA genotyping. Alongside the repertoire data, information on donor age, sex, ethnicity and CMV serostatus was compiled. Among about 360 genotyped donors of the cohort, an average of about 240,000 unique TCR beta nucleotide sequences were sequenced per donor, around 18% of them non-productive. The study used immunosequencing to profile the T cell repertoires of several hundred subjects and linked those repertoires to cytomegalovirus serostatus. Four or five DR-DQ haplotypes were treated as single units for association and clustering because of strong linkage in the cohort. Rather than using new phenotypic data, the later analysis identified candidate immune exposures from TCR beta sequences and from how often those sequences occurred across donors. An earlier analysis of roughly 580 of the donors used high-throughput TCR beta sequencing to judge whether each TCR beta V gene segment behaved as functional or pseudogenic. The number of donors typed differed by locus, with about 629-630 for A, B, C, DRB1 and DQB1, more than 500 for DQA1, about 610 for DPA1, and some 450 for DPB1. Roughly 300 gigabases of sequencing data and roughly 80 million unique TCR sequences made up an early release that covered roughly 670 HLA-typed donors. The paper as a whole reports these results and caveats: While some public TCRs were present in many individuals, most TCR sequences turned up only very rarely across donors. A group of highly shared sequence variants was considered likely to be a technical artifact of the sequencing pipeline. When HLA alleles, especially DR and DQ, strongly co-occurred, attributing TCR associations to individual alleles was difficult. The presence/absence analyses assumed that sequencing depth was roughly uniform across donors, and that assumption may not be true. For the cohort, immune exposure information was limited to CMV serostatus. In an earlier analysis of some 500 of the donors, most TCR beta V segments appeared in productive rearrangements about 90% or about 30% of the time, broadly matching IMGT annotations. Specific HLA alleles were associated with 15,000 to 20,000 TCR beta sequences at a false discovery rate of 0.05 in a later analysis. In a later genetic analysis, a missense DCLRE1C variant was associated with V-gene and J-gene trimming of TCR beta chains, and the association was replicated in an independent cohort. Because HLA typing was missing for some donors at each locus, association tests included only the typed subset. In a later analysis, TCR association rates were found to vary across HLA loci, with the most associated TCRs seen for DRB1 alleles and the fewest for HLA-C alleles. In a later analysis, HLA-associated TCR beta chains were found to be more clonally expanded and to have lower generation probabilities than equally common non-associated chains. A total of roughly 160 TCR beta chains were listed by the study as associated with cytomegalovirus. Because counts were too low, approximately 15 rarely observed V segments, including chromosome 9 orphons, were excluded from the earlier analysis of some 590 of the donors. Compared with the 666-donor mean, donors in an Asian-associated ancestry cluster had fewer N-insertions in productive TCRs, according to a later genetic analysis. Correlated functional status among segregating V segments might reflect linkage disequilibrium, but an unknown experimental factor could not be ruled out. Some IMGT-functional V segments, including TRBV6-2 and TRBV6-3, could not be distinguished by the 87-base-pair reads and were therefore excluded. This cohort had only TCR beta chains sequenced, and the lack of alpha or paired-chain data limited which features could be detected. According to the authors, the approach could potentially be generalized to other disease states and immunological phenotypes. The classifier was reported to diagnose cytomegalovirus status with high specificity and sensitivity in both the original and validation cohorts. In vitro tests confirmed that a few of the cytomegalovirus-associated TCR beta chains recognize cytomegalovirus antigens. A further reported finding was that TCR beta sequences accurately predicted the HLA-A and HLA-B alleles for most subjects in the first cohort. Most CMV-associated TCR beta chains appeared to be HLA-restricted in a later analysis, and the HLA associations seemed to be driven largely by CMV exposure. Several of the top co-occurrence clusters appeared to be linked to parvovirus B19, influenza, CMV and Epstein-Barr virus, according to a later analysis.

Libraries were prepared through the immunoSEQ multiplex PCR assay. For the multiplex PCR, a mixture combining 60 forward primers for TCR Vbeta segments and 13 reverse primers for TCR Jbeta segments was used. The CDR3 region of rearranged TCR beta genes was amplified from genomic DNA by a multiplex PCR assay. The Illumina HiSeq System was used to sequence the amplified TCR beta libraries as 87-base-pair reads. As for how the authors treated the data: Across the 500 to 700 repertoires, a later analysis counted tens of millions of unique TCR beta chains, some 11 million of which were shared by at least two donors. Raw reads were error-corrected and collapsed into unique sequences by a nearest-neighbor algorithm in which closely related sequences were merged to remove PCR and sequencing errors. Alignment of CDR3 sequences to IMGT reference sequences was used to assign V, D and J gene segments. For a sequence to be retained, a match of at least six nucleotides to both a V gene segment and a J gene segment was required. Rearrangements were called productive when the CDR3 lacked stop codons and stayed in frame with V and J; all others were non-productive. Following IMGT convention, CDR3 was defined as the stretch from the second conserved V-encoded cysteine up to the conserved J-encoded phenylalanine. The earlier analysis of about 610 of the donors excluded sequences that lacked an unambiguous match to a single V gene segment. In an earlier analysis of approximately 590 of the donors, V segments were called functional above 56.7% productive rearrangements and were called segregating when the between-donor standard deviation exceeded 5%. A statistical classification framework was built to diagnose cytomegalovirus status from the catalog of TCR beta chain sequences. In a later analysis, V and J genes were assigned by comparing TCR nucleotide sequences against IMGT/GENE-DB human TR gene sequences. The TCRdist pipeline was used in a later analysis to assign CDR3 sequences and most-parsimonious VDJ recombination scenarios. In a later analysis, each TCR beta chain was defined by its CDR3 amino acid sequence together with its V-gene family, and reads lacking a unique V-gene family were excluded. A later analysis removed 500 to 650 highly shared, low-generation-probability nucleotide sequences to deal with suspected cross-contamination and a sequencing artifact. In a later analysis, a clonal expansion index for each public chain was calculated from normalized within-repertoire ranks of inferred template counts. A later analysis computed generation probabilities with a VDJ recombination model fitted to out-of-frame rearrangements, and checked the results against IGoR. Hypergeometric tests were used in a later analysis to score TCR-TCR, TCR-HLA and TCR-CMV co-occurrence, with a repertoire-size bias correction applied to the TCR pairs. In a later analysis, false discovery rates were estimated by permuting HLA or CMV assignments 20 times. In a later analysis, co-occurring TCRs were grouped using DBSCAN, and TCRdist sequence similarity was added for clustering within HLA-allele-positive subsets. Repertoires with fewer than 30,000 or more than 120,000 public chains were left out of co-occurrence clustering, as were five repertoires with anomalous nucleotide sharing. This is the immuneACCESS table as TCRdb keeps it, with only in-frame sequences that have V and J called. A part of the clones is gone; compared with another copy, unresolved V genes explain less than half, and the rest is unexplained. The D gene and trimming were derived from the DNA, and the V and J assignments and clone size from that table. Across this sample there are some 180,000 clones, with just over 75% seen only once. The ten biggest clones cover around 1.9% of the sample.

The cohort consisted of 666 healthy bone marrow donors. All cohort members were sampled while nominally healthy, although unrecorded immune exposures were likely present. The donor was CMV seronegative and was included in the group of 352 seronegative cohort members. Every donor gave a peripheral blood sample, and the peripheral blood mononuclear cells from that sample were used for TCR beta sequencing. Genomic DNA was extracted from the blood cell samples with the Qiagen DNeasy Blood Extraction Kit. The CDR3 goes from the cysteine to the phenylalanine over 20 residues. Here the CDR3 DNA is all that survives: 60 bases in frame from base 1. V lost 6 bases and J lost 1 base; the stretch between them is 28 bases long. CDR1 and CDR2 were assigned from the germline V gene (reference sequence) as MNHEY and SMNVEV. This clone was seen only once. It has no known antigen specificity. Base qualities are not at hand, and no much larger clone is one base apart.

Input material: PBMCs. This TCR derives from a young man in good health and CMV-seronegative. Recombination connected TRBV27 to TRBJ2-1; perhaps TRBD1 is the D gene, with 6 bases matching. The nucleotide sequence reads TGTGCCAGCAGGCCCGACAGGCGTCCTTTTTCATTTGGGTCCTACAATGAGCAGTTCTTC. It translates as CASRPDRRPFSFGSYNEQFF.